The 28 T cell receptor beta chains given below trace back to one sample, sequenced in a study of a mutant IDH1 vaccine in newly diagnosed glioma (dated by TCRdb to the early 2020s). The meaning of the sample's time point label: week 35, safety follow-up. A 20-mer mutant IDH1 peptide at 300 micrograms in Montanide made up each vaccine dose, which was injected subcutaneously together with topical imiquimod. Their antigens remain unidentified. Library creation used the immunoSEQ multiplex PCR assay. TCRdb mirrors the immuneACCESS table, restricted to in-frame sequences. Some clones are absent from its copies; in checked studies, under half trace to an unresolved V gene, and the reason for the others is unknown. For this sample the table gives roughly 44,000 clones, of which approximately 81% were detected only once. 4.5% to 5.5% of the sample lies in the top ten. The sequencing used PBMCs, collected from a glioma patient whose treatment included an IDH1 peptide vaccine. These TCRs come from a woman in her thirties or forties with glioma. Some clones in this sample may be carry-over from other donors' samples.

The V and J genes are TRBV5-6 and TRBJ2-1, with 9 positions matching TRBD1. The V gene end was trimmed by 4 bases and the J gene end by 1 base; junction bases not matched to a gene: 6. The CDR3 loop spans 16 amino acids. CDR1 is SGHDT and CDR2 is YYEEEE in the germline V gene. In DNA form, the CDR3 reads TGTGCCAGCAGCCAAACAGGGGGCATTTCCTACAATGAGCAGTTCTTC. Its translation is CASSQTGGISYNEQFF.

CDR3 in DNA: TGTGCCAGCAGCTTATTGCAGAAAATGAACACTGAAGCTTTCTTT. Its translation: CASSLLQKMNTEAFF. The gene calls are TRBV7-8 and TRBJ1-1; D gene ambiguous. Germline V gene sequence: CDR1 SGHVS, CDR2 FQNEAQ. The V and J ends lost 2 bases and 0 bases respectively, with 10 bases between them. This CDR3 region has 15 residues.

This sequence joins TRBV6-6 and TRBJ1-4, with D possibly matching TRBD1 (5 bases). Per germline, CDR1 MNHNY and CDR2 SVGAGI (reference sequence). Between the trimmed V and J ends, which lost 2 bases and 7 bases, there was a span of 11 bases. This CDR3 comprises 14 residues. CDR3 sequence (DNA): TGTGCCAGCAGTTACGGGGGGGAAGGTGAAAAACTGTTTTTT. Translating gives CASSYGGEGEKLFF.

The CDR3 region has the DNA TGTGCCAGCAGTTTCCGTGCAGGCTATATCAATAATTCACCCCTCCACTTT. It is translated as CASSFRAGYINNSPLHF. V gene TRBV27 combines with J gene TRBJ1-6; no clear D gene. Germline CDR1 is MNHEY and CDR2 is SMNVEV (reference sequence). This CDR3 comprises 17 residues. Trimming took off 3 bases at V and 5 bases at J, with 17 bases between the two ends.

The chain links TRBV4-3 to TRBJ2-3, with D perhaps matching TRBD1 (9 bases). The CDR3 is made up of 17 amino acids. V shed 3 bases and J shed 4 bases, with 20 bases lying between them. Germline V gene sequence: CDR1 LGHNA, CDR2 YSLEER. The chain's CDR3 is CASSQDGGGQGADTQYF. The CDR3 DNA reads as TGCGCCAGCAGCCAGGACGGGGGGGGACAGGGCGCAGATACGCAGTATTTT.

A few counts support this clone. The rearrangement uses TRBV5-1 and TRBJ2-2; D may be TRBD2 (6 bases). CDR3 length equals 14 residues. The ends were cut back, 4 bases at V and 5 bases at J, with 12 bases in the middle. Germline V gives CDR1 SGHRS, CDR2 YFSETQ. The CDR3 sequence is CASSPALATGELFF. In DNA, the CDR3 is TGCGCCAGCAGCCCCGCCCTAGCGACCGGGGAGCTGTTTTTT.

The V call is TRBV5-4, the J call TRBJ2-5, with 8 bases aligning to TRBD1. Germline assignment: CDR1 SGHNT and CDR2 YYREEE (reference sequence). The CDR3 is 16 amino acids. The ends lost 3 bases at V and 1 base at J; junction bases unmatched: 8. CDR3 DNA sequence: TGTGCCAGCAGCTCTCTGGGACAGGCATTCCAAGAGACCCAGTACTTC. This sequence encodes CASSSLGQAFQETQYF.

The chain uses TRBV5-1 and TRBJ1-3; D is uncertain. The CDR3 totals 15 residues. Germline V CDR1 and CDR2: SGHRS, YFSETQ. Between the trimmed V and J ends, which lost 0 bases and 2 bases, there was a span of 9 bases. CDR3 in amino acids: CASSLGRVPGNTIYF. The CDR3 DNA follows: TGCGCCAGCAGCTTGGGAAGGGTTCCTGGAAACACCATATATTTT.

This rearrangement joins TRBV4-2 to TRBJ2-7; D could derive from TRBD1 or TRBD2 (5 bases each). V shed 2 bases and J shed 0 bases, with 14 bases lying between them. Germline CDR1 and CDR2: LGHNA and YNFKEQ. This CDR3 spans 16 amino acids. The chain's CDR3 is CASSQSVGGLSYEQYF. CDR3 DNA: TGTGCCAGCAGCCAATCCGTTGGGGGTCTCTCCTACGAGCAGTACTTC.

The V call is TRBV5-6, the J call TRBJ2-1; TRBD1 is a possible D gene (8 bases). Germline V gene data show CDR1 as SGHDT and CDR2 as YYEEEE. The CDR3 is 15 amino acids. Trimming cost V 4 bases and J 7 bases, with 18 bases left between them. The CDR3 nucleotides are TGTGCCAGCAGCCAAGTAGACAGGGGAGGGAATGAGCAGTTCTTC. It translates to CASSQVDRGGNEQFF.

V and J are TRBV4-3 and TRBJ2-1; D unresolved. The CDR3 sequence is 14 residues long. V lost 4 bases to trimming and J lost 4 bases, with 11 bases between them. Germline-derived CDR1 and CDR2 are LGHNA and YSLEER. Here the CDR3 reads CASSPRPVYNEQFF. CDR3 DNA sequence: TGCGCCAGCAGCCCCCGGCCCGTATACAATGAGCAGTTCTTC.

This chain links TRBV6-5 with TRBJ1-2; D is uncertain. Trimming took 1 base from V and 6 from J, leaving 12 bases between them. Germline CDR1 reads MNHEY; CDR2 reads SVGAGI. The CDR3 sequence is 14 residues long. The CDR3 reads CASSYLTSGDGYTF. CDR3 nucleotide sequence: TGTGCCAGCAGTTACTTGACGAGCGGGGATGGCTACACCTTC.

The CDR3 loop is CASSLQPGPLAREQYF. In DNA form, the CDR3 reads TGCGCCAGCAGCCTCCAACCGGGGCCCCTGGCGAGGGAGCAGTACTTC. The genes are TRBV5-1 and TRBJ2-7; D may correspond to TRBD1 or TRBD2 (5 bases each). V was clipped by 4 bases and J by 7 bases, with 24 bases between them. Germline CDR1 is SGHRS and CDR2 is YFSETQ. CDR3 length: 16 residues.

This clone occurred a few times. The V call is TRBV14, the J call TRBJ2-2, with D perhaps assigned TRBD1 or TRBD2 (5 bases each). Germline CDR1 is SGHDN and CDR2 is FVKESK. The CDR3 spans 19 residues. Deletions cut 6 bases from V and 4 bases from J, with 27 bases between. The CDR3 loop is CASRRGVMGSPRGTGELFF. The CDR3 nucleotides read TGTGCCAGCAGAAGAGGGGTTATGGGATCCCCTAGGGGCACCGGGGAGCTGTTTTTT. The variable domain in full, completed from reference TRBV14 and TRBJ2-2, reads EAGVTQFPSHSVIEKGQTVTLRCDPISGHDNLYWYRRVMGKEIKFLLHFVKESKQDESGMPNNRFLAERTGGTYSTLKVQPAELEDSGVYFCASRRGVMGSPRGTGELFFGEGSRLTVL.

The chain couples TRBV7-2 to TRBJ1-3; D not resolved. Trimming took off 0 bases at V and 3 bases at J, with 3 bases between the two ends. The CDR3 runs 13 residues. CDR1 and CDR2 (germline): SGHTA, FQGNSA. CDR3 amino acids: CASSLAGGNTIYF. In DNA form, the CDR3 reads TGTGCCAGCAGCTTAGCAGGTGGAAACACCATATATTTT.

As DNA, the CDR3 is TGTGCCAGTTGGGACAGTAACTCCTACGAGCAGTACTTC. Translated: CASWDSNSYEQYF. The chain carries TRBV6-5 and TRBJ2-7; 7 nucleotides align to TRBD1. Germline V gene lookup returns CDR1 MNHEY and CDR2 SVGAGI. This CDR3 region has 13 residues. The J segment lost 0 bases and the V segment lost 9 bases, leaving 5 bases of the junction unmatched.

This clone was seen only a few times. V gene TRBV6-5 combines with J gene TRBJ1-1; no clear D gene. V dropped 9 bases and J dropped 1 base, with 6 bases sitting between them. The CDR3 runs 11 residues. Germline CDR1 is MNHEY and CDR2 is SVGAGI. The chain's CDR3 is CASRRNTEAFF. CDR3 DNA sequence: TGTGCCAGTCGAAGGAACACTGAAGCTTTCTTT.

The CDR3 region is CASSGSISSAQYF. The CDR3 region has the DNA TGTGCCAGCAGCGGTAGTATATCGTCGGCCCAGTACTTC. The genes are TRBV9 and TRBJ2-5; D is undetermined. V lost 3 bases and J lost 9, with 15 bases in between. Germline CDR1 reads SGDLS; CDR2 reads YYNGEE. The CDR3 loop spans 13 amino acids. The whole variable domain, filled in from reference TRBV9 and TRBJ2-5, reads DSGVTQTPKHLITATGQRVTLRCSPRSGDLSVYWYQQSLDQGLQFLIQYYNGEERAKGNILERFSAQQFPDLHSELNLSSLELGDSALYFCASSGSISSAQYFGPGTRLLVL.

The chain uses TRBV7-9 and TRBJ2-7, with a weak D call TRBD2 (7 bases). V was pared by 5 bases and J by 0 bases, with 17 bases between. Germline values: CDR1 SEHNR, CDR2 FQNEAQ (reference sequence). The CDR3 covers 16 residues. CDR3 in DNA: TGTGCCAGCAGCCAGGTGGGAAGGGGGGGCTCCTACGAGCAGTACTTC. Translated: CASSQVGRGGSYEQYF.

The V and J genes are TRBV19 and TRBJ1-4; D gene ambiguous. CDR3 size: 13 residues. V was shortened by 5 bases and J by 11 bases, with 15 bases between the two germline ends. Germline CDR1 reads LNHDA; CDR2 reads SQIVND (reference sequence). CDR3 region: CASSLRSPGKLFF. The CDR3 nucleotides are TGTGCCAGTAGTCTCCGTTCACCCGGGAAACTGTTTTTT.

The chain has TRBV6-6 and TRBJ2-7; D might be TRBD1 or TRBD2, each matching 5 bases. The CDR3 runs 14 residues. The germline gives CDR1 MNHNY, CDR2 SVGAGI (reference sequence). V was shortened by 7 bases and J by 2 bases, with 15 bases between the two germline ends. CDR3 region: CASTFLGVTYEQYF. CDR3 coding DNA: TGTGCCAGCACCTTCCTGGGGGTTACCTACGAGCAGTACTTC.

This chain connects TRBV13 to TRBJ2-7; TRBD2 matches 7 bases. This CDR3 is built from 14 residues. The V gene end was trimmed by 1 base and the J gene end by 2 bases; junction bases not matched to a gene: 2. Germline V lookup: CDR1 PRHDT, CDR2 FYEKMQ (reference sequence). The CDR3 coding sequence is TGTGCCAGCAGCTTAGCCAGCGGGGCCTACGAGCAGTACTTC. Protein: CASSLASGAYEQYF.

This chain uses TRBV4-1 with TRBJ2-2; 11 bases are shared with TRBD1. CDR3 length equals 16 residues. With V trimmed by 1 base and J by 4 bases, 2 bases remained unmatched. Germline lookup yields CDR1 MGHRA and CDR2 YSYEKL. The CDR3 loop reads CASSQAGQGVTGELFF. DNA of the CDR3: TGCGCCAGCAGCCAAGCGGGACAGGGGGTCACCGGGGAGCTGTTTTTT.

This chain uses TRBV4-3 with TRBJ2-2, with no clear D. CDR1 and CDR2 (germline): LGHNA, YSLEER. This CDR3 spans 16 amino acids. Trimming took 0 bases from V and 2 from J, leaving 10 bases between them. The CDR3 DNA reads TGCGCCAGCAGCCAAGAAGTTGGCATAAACACCGGGGAGCTGTTTTTT. This sequence encodes CASSQEVGINTGELFF.

This chain uses TRBV6-5 with TRBJ2-3, with D maybe TRBD1 (6 bases). The CDR3 consists of 13 residues. V was cut by 5 bases and J by 8 bases, with 14 bases left in between. The germline gives CDR1 MNHEY, CDR2 SVGAGI. CDR3 sequence reads: CASSPGASGTQYF. The CDR3 bases are TGTGCCAGCAGTCCAGGGGCCTCGGGTACGCAGTATTTT.

The rearrangement joins TRBV28 to TRBJ2-7; D might be TRBD1 (6 bases). This CDR3 has 13 amino acids. Germline CDR1 reads MDHEN; CDR2 reads SYDVKM. With 1 base removed from V and 6 bases from J, the gap between germline ends came to 10 bases. The CDR3 is CASSLLTGPEQYF. CDR3 coding DNA: TGTGCCAGCAGTTTATTGACAGGCCCCGAGCAGTACTTC.

The rearrangement joins TRBV6-4 to TRBJ2-3; D might be TRBD1 (5 bases). Germline V gives CDR1 MRHNA, CDR2 SNTAGT. V was cut by 7 bases and J by 0 bases, with 14 bases left in between. There are 15 residues in the CDR3. The CDR3 protein is CASKATQASTDTQYF. Here the CDR3 DNA reads TGTGCCAGCAAGGCGACACAGGCTAGCACAGATACGCAGTATTTT.

This chain links TRBV5-1 with TRBJ2-5, with D possibly TRBD1 on 6 matching bases. Trimming removed 4 bases from V and 4 bases from J, with 17 bases in between. Germline loops: CDR1 SGHRS, CDR2 YFSETQ. The length of the CDR3 is 15 residues. The CDR3 DNA is TGCGCCAGCAGCAGGTACACAGGGTCGGGAGAGACCCAGTACTTC. Protein: CASSRYTGSGETQYF.